This T cell receptor beta chain is drawn from a study of T cells after yellow fever vaccination. In TCRdb, the 5' RACE reads were re-called with MiXCR into one record per CDR3 protein. Of approximately 150,000 distinct CDR3 sequences detected, roughly 8% appear once; the ten largest clones hold under 0.95%. Germline V gene data show CDR1 as SQVTM and CDR2 as ANQGSEA. This CDR3 is 16 amino acids long. The trim removed 0 bases at V and 2 bases at J, leaving 5 bases unmatched. This clonotype came up many times. The chain carries TRBV29-1 and TRBJ2-2, with TRBD1 matching over 8 bases. This receptor was obtained from a man aged 25-40 years who received the YFV17D yellow fever vaccine. Material: CD4+ T cells sorted from PBMCs, obtained 5 days after the yellow fever booster vaccination. The CDR3 coding sequence is TGCAGCGTTGAAGATCTCAGGGGGCTTAACACCGGGGAGCTGTTTTTT. Encoded protein: CSVEDLRGLNTGELFF.